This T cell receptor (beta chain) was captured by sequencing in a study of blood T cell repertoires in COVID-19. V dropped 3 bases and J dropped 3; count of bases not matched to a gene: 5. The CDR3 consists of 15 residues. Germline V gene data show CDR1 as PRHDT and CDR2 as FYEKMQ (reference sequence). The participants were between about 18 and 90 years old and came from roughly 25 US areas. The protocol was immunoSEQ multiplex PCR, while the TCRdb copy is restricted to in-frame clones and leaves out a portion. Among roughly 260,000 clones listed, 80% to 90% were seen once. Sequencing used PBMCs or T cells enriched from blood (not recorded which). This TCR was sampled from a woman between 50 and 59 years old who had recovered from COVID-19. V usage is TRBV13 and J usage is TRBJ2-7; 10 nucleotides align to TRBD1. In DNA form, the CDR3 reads TGTGCCAGCAGCTTCCGGGACAGGGGAATCTACGAGCAGTACTTC. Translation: CASSFRDRGIYEQYF.